These 15 T cell receptor beta chains were sequenced from one sample in a study of a mutant IDH1 vaccine in newly diagnosed glioma. Time point reported: week 35, safety follow-up. Vaccination comprised doses that each held 300 ug of mutant IDH1 20-mer peptide, plus topical imiquimod. TCRdb's copy holds only in-frame clones and misses some; the assay was immunoSEQ multiplex PCR. This sample has about 66,000 clones; 74% occur once, and the top ten carry 4.7%. These TCRs' antigens remain unknown. This specimen consisted of PBMCs, obtained from a glioma patient whose treatment included an IDH1 peptide vaccine. The receptors derive from a man aged 45-65 years with glioma.

The rearrangement links TRBV5-6 to TRBJ1-1; TRBD1 might be the D (5 bases). Germline CDR1 is SGHDT and CDR2 is YYEEEE. The CDR3 is made up of 16 amino acids. The V end was cut by 4 bases, the J end by 3 bases, with 19 bases between. The CDR3 reads CASSMLGAGRDTEAFF. The CDR3 DNA reads as TGTGCCAGCAGCATGCTCGGGGCCGGGAGGGACACTGAAGCTTTCTTT.

The chain is built from TRBV9 and TRBJ1-3; 8 bases line up with TRBD1. The CDR3 covers 19 residues. The junction had 11 bases not matched to a gene; V was cut back by 0 bases and J by 0 bases. Germline CDR1 reads SGDLS; CDR2 reads YYNGEE. The DNA of the CDR3 is TGTGCCAGCAGCGTAGAATTAGTCCGGACAGGGAGCTCTGGAAACACCATATATTTT. It is translated as CASSVELVRTGSSGNTIYF.

The chain joins TRBV9 to TRBJ1-2; D is possibly TRBD1 (6 bases). Germline V gives CDR1 SGDLS, CDR2 YYNGEE. The CDR3 extends over 14 amino acids. The germline V and J ends were trimmed by 1 base and 7 bases, with 14 bases remaining between them. The CDR3 region is CASSVRRGEGGYTF. DNA for the CDR3: TGTGCCAGCAGCGTACGCAGGGGCGAGGGTGGCTACACCTTC.

The chain's CDR3 is CSVDSRDDYGYTF. The CDR3 DNA reads as TGCAGCGTTGATTCTCGGGATGACTATGGCTACACCTTC. V is TRBV29-1 and J is TRBJ1-2; D gene uncertain. Trimming removed 3 bases at V and 3 bases at J, with 11 bases between. Germline-derived CDR1 and CDR2 are SQVTM and ANQGSEA. The CDR3 totals 13 residues. The full variable domain, its missing parts supplied by reference TRBV29-1 and TRBJ1-2, is SAVISQKPSRDICQRGTSLTIQCQVDSQVTMMFWYRQQPGQSLTLIATANQGSEATYESGFVIDKFPISRPNLTFSTLTVSNMSPEDSSIYLCSVDSRDDYGYTFGSGTRLTVV.

The genes are TRBV6-1 and TRBJ2-7, with a possible D match to TRBD2 (7 bases). Germline CDR1 MNHNS, CDR2 SASEGT. This CDR3 comprises 15 residues. The germline V and J ends were trimmed by 4 bases and 6 bases, with 19 bases remaining between them. The CDR3 coding sequence is TGTGCCAGCAGTGGTTCCCACTTTAGGGGGGGCGAGCAGTACTTC. Residues: CASSGSHFRGGEQYF.

This rearrangement joins TRBV7-9 to TRBJ2-1, with a weak D call TRBD2 (5 bases). Germline CDR1 SEHNR, CDR2 FQNEAQ (reference sequence). The length of the CDR3 is 11 residues. V lost 3 bases and J 8 bases, leaving 5 bases between the germline ends. The CDR3 DNA reads TGTGCCAGCAGCTTCGGGGATGAGCAGTTCTTC. This translates into CASSFGDEQFF.

This clone was recorded a few times. The genes are TRBV5-1 and TRBJ2-7; D is possibly TRBD2 (6 bases). V was cut by 9 bases and J by 2 bases, with 15 bases left in between. In germline, CDR1 is SGHRS, CDR2 YFSETQ. The CDR3 spans 13 residues. CDR3 coding DNA: TGCGCCACCTCCCAGGAGGGTACCTACGAGCAGTACTTC. This codes for CATSQEGTYEQYF.

V usage is TRBV18 and J usage is TRBJ1-2; TRBD1 might be the D (5 bases). Germline loops: CDR1 KGHSH, CDR2 LQKENI. V dropped 2 bases and J dropped 7 bases, with 8 bases sitting between them. The CDR3 spans 12 residues. The CDR3 loop reads CASSPGAVGYTF. DNA for the CDR3: TGTGCCAGCTCACCAGGGGCAGTTGGCTACACCTTC. The variable domain in full, completed from reference TRBV18 and TRBJ1-2, reads NAGVMQNPRHLVRRRGQEARLRCSPMKGHSHVYWYRQLPEEGLKFMVYLQKENIIDESGMPKERFSAEFPKEGPSILRIQQVVRGDSAAYFCASSPGAVGYTFGSGTRLTVV.

J is TRBJ2-7 and V is TRBV28; 10 bases fit TRBD1. The CDR3 covers 15 residues. Germline V gene data show CDR1 as MDHEN and CDR2 as SYDVKM. The J segment lost 5 bases and the V segment lost 6 bases, leaving 10 bases of the junction unmatched. CDR3 in DNA: TGTGCCAGCAGCGCGCTGGGGACAGGGGACAACGAGCAGTACTTC. This translates into CASSALGTGDNEQYF.

The CDR3: CAWSGKSRGQETQYF. The CDR3 nucleotides are TGTGCCTGGAGTGGGAAATCGAGGGGACAAGAGACCCAGTACTTC. The V gene is TRBV30, the J gene TRBJ2-5; D tentatively fits TRBD1 or TRBD2 (5 bases each). CDR1 and CDR2 (germline): GTSNPN, SVGIG (reference sequence). This CDR3 contains 15 residues. With 1 base removed from V and 2 bases from J, the gap between germline ends came to 14 bases. Looking up the rest from reference TRBV30 and TRBJ2-5 gives the full variable domain: SQTIHQWPATLVQPVGSPLSLECTVEGTSNPNLYWYRQAAGRGLQLLFYSVGIGQISSEVPQNLSASRPQDRQFILSSKKLLLSDSGFYLCAWSGKSRGQETQYFGPGTRLLVL.

This clone was counted a single time. The chain has TRBV4-1 and TRBJ2-1, with 9 nucleotides matching TRBD2. Germline assignment: CDR1 MGHRA and CDR2 YSYEKL. V was pared by 0 bases and J by 12 bases, with 0 bases of the junction left unmatched. This CDR3 is built from 12 residues. The CDR3 coding sequence is TGCGCCAGCAGCCAAGAGACTAGCGGGCAGTTCTTC. It specifies CASSQETSGQFF.

This chain connects TRBV6-5 to TRBJ2-5; a possible D gene is TRBD2 (6 bases). The CDR3 contains 14 residues. Trimming took 5 bases from V and 7 from J, leaving 17 bases between them. Germline V gene sequence: CDR1 MNHEY, CDR2 SVGAGI. The CDR3 protein is CASSLGPGVGTQYF. The DNA of the CDR3 is TGTGCCAGCAGTCTGGGACCGGGAGTAGGGACCCAGTACTTC.

V gene TRBV14 combines with J gene TRBJ2-1; either TRBD1 or TRBD2 may fit D (5 bases each). The CDR3 contains 18 residues. Trimming pared 3 bases from V and 0 bases from J, leaving 18 bases between. The germline CDR1 and CDR2 sequences are SGHDN and FVKESK. DNA of the CDR3: TGTGCCAGCAGCCAGACTATCCCGACAGTTAGCTCCTACAATGAGCAGTTCTTC. It translates to CASSQTIPTVSSYNEQFF. Combining the CDR3 with reference TRBV14 and TRBJ2-1 gives the whole variable domain EAGVTQFPSHSVIEKGQTVTLRCDPISGHDNLYWYRRVMGKEIKFLLHFVKESKQDESGMPNNRFLAERTGGTYSTLKVQPAELEDSGVYFCASSQTIPTVSSYNEQFFGPGTRLTVL.

This chain uses TRBV6-5 with TRBJ2-7, with D perhaps given as TRBD1 or TRBD2 (5 bases each). The CDR3 has 14 residues. CDR1 and CDR2 (germline): MNHEY, SVGAGI. V was pared by 6 bases and J by 5 bases, with 17 bases between. CDR3 DNA sequence: TGTGCCAGCAGCCGGGACCCACGAACGAACGAGCAGTACTTC. Translating it yields CASSRDPRTNEQYF.

The chain joins TRBV18 to TRBJ1-1, with 10 bases identical to TRBD1. Germline trimming cut 5 bases from V and 0 bases from J; bases unmatched to any gene: 0. CDR3 length: 14 amino acids. The germline CDR1 and CDR2 sequences are KGHSH and LQKENI. DNA for the CDR3: TGTGCCAGCTCAGGACAGGGGGTGAACACTGAAGCTTTCTTT. Translated: CASSGQGVNTEAFF.